Sequencing of this TCR beta chain was carried out in a study of T cells in narcolepsy. CDR1 is MNHEY, CDR2 SVGAGI, per germline. Trimming took 4 bases from V and 3 from J; bases not matched to a gene: 3. There are 16 residues in the CDR3. Clones were read by immunoSEQ multiplex PCR, and TCRdb kept only the in-frame ones, dropping some. Of tens of thousands of clones in the sample, roughly four fifths were seen once. About this clone: Its specificity is not known.

Points from the study as a whole: Healthy controls reportedly lacked the autoreactive clonotypes serially found in patients' blood. HCRT-specific and TRIB2-specific autoreactive clonotypes appeared among same-patient CSF and blood CD4+ clonotypes.

Sequenced: memory (CD45RA-) CD4+ T cells from blood. The chain has TRBV6-5 and TRBJ2-3; TRBD2 matches 14 bases. This sequence was found in a human donor in good health. CDR3 sequence reads: CASSLTSGGATDTQYF. The CDR3 nucleotides read TGTGCCAGCAGTTTGACTAGCGGGGGGGCTACAGATACGCAGTATTTT.